The sequence of this T cell receptor beta chain was determined in a study of PD-1 blockade in classical Hodgkin lymphoma. Study-wide background: It was nivolumab at 3 mg/kg, given intravenously every 2 weeks, that patients received. Overall study findings and caveats: Newly diagnosed and completely responding patients shared comparable baseline diversity.

This CDR3 is 13 amino acids long. Between the trimmed V and J ends, which lost 5 bases and 2 bases, there was a span of 8 bases. Germline values: CDR1 SEHNR, CDR2 FQNEAQ (reference sequence). Remarks on this clone: Its antigen remains unidentified.

Each and every patient relapsed after autologous stem cell transplantation, and patients got differing brentuximab vedotin exposure. Sequencing was performed with immunoSEQ multiplex PCR; in TCRdb, only in-frame clones are kept and a portion is missing. Of roughly 15,000 clones in the sample, roughly 80% were seen once. The sequences come from peripheral blood mononuclear cells (PBMCs), collected at baseline. The gene calls are TRBV7-9 and TRBJ2-3; tentatively, D is TRBD2 (6 bases). The sequence was obtained from a human donor with classical Hodgkin lymphoma. The DNA for the CDR3 is TGTGCCAGCAGCCGGGGGATCACAGATACGCAGTATTTT. Residues: CASSRGITDTQYF.